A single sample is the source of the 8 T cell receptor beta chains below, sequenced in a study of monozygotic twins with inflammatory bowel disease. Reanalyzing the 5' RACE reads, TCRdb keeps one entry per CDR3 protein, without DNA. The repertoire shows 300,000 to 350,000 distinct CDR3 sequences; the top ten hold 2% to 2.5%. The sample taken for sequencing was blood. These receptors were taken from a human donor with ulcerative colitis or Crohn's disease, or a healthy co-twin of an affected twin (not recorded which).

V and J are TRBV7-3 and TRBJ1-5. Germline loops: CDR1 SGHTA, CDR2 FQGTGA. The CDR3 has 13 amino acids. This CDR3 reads CASSSDRDQPQHF.

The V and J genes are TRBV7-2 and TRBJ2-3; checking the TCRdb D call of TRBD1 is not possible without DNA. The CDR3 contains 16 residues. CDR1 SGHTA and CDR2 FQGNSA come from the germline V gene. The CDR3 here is CASSYPGGWGVDTQYF.

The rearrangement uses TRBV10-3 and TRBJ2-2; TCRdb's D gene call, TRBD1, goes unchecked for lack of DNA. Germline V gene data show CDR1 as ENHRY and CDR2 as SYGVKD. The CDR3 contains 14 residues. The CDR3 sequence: CAAARDRDTGELFF.

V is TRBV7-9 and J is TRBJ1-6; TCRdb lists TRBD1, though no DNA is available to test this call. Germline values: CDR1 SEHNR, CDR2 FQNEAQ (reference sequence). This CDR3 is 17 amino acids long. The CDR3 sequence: CASSRITIRDRGSPLHF.

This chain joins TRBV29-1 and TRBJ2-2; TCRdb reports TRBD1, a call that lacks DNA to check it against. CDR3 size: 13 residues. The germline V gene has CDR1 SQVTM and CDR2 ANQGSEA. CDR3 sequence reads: CSVTGANTGELFF.

The CDR3 loop reads CASSVGGGSNTGELFF. This chain joins TRBV9 and TRBJ2-2; with no DNA, the TCRdb D assignment of TRBD1 cannot be verified. Germline loops: CDR1 SGDLS, CDR2 YYNGEE. There are 16 residues in the CDR3.

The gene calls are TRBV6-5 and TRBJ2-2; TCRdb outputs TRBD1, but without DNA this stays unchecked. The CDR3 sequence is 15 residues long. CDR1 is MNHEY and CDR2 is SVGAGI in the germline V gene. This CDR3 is CASSYPGVSRGELFF.

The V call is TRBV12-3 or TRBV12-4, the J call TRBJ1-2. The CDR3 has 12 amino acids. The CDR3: CASTLEGYGYTF.